This TCR beta chain emerged from a study of CD8+CD57+ T cells in acquired aplastic anemia (dated by TCRdb to about 2018). Concerning the study at large: Extracted DNA from sorted CD4+ and CD8+ cells averaged around 3.5 ug, ranging from about 0.17 to 30 ug. Healthy donor samples averaged around 10 million reads for CD4+ and roughly 11 million for CD8+ cells.

CDR1 and CDR2, looked up from the germline V gene, are LGHNA and YSLEER. The junction shows trimming of 1 base on V and 6 bases on J, and the gene matches do not reach 12 bases of it. The CDR3 contains 16 residues, cysteine and phenylalanine counted. Kept here is only the CDR3 DNA, which spans 48 bases and is read in frame from base 1. Genomic DNA was used as template for profiling of TCR beta VDJ combinations and CDR3 sequences. An Illumina HiSeq 2000 was used for TCR repertoire sequencing. As for how the authors treated the data: Repertoires were assessed using TRBV/TRBJ rearrangement plots, CDR3 size and DJ length profiles, and Simpson's diversity index. Whichever DNA sequence was most abundant in the deep sequencing data was defined as the immunodominant clone. CDR3 amino acid sequences were checked for sharing across subjects and were also compared against the VDJdb database and published repertoires. TCRdb passed the public sequencing reads through fastp at Q25 and MiXCR, retaining productive beta sequences. Each entry is one CDR3 protein sequence, shown with its most common DNA and genes. These V and J calls originate from TCRdb's pipeline instead of the authors' own analysis. Counted in this sample were about 110,000 distinct CDR3 sequences; approximately 49% of them appeared once. Roughly 31% of the sample lies in the top ten.

This clonotype was found many times. No cognate antigen has been identified for it. Base qualities are not recorded, but no much larger clone differs from it by a single base. Overall study results and their limits: Although 25 to 30 CD8+ CDR3 sequences were shared by patients and controls, these sequences appeared highly expressed in patients and within the immunodominant clones of patients. Patients and healthy controls showed no significant difference in CD8+ Simpson's diversity (P=0.060).

TCR repertoires of sorted CD4+ and CD8+ blood T cells from severe aplastic anemia patients and healthy subjects were deep-sequenced in the study. Ficoll-Paque density gradient centrifugation was used to isolate peripheral blood mononuclear cells. Before DNA was extracted, CD4+ and CD8+ T cells were sorted using either FACS or magnetic beads. Sequencing input: sorted CD4+, CD8+, or CD8+CD57+ T cells (not recorded which) from PBMCs. The V and J segments used are TRBV4-3 and TRBJ2-7, and TRBD1 matches 7 of the central bases. This receptor was identified in a human donor in good health, serving as a control. The CDR3 reads as follows: CASSQGPTGFPTEQYF. Here is the DNA: TGCGCCAGCAGCCAAGGCCCGACAGGGTTCCCGACCGAGCAGTACTTC.